Each of the 10 T cell receptor beta chains below was sequenced from the same sample in a study of radiation and T cells in renal cell carcinoma. Assay used: immunoSEQ multiplex PCR; TCRdb lists only in-frame clones, some missing. The sample gives approximately 20,000 clones, 60% to 75% of which show up once; approximately 13% is in the top ten. Treatment noted: 15 Gy SBRT to primary tumor, nephrectomy 4 weeks later. The sequencing used tumor tissue, collected from a patient whose treatment included radiotherapy and nephrectomy. These receptors were collected from a woman in her 70s with renal cell carcinoma.

The chain employs TRBV27 and TRBJ2-3; D is unclear. With 3 bases removed from V and 1 base from J, the gap between germline ends came to 8 bases. This CDR3 has 14 residues. The germline gives CDR1 MNHEY, CDR2 SMNVEV (reference sequence). The CDR3: CASSFWRGTDTQYF. The CDR3 DNA reads TGTGCCAGCAGTTTTTGGCGTGGCACAGATACGCAGTATTTT.

This clone occurred a few times. The V and J genes are TRBV15 and TRBJ2-2, with D perhaps matching TRBD1 (6 bases). Germline V lookup: CDR1 LNHNV, CDR2 YYDKDF (reference sequence). V was pared by 4 bases and J by 1 base, with 13 bases between. CDR3 length equals 16 residues. CDR3 in DNA: TGTGCCACCAGCAATCACTTACAGGGGAACACCGGGGAGCTGTTTTTT. Translation: CATSNHLQGNTGELFF.

This clone has only a few counts. The chain joins TRBV4-3 to TRBJ1-2; perhaps TRBD1 as D (6 bases). Trimming took off 0 bases at V and 2 bases at J, with 19 bases between the two ends. Looked up from germline, CDR1 is LGHNA and CDR2 is YSLEER. CDR3 size: 18 residues. DNA of the CDR3: TGCGCCAGCAGCCAAGATAAGGAGGGGGGTAGGATAAACTATGGCTACACCTTC. Protein sequence: CASSQDKEGGRINYGYTF.

The CDR3 loop reads CASSLTLLNSGANVLTF. In nucleotides, the CDR3 is TGTGCCAGCAGTTTAACTCTCTTAAACTCTGGGGCCAACGTCCTGACTTTC. The gene calls are TRBV28 and TRBJ2-6; no clear D. The CDR3 is 17 amino acids. Germline assignment: CDR1 MDHEN and CDR2 SYDVKM. V was shortened by 2 bases and J by 0 bases, with 11 bases between the two germline ends.

The chain links TRBV2 to TRBJ2-5; TRBD1 matches 9 bases. Losses at the gene ends were 5 bases for V and 0 bases for J; bases not matched to a gene: 7. This CDR3 comprises 16 residues. Germline V gene lookup returns CDR1 SNHLY and CDR2 FYNNEI. CDR3 DNA: TGTGCCAGCAGTACAGGGGGCACAGTCGACCAAGAGACCCAGTACTTC. This codes for CASSTGGTVDQETQYF. The variable domain in full, completed from reference TRBV2 and TRBJ2-5, reads EPEVTQTPSHQVTQMGQEVILRCVPISNHLYFYWYRQILGQKVEFLVSFYNNEISEKSEIFDDQFSVERPDGSNFTLKIRSTKLEDSAMYFCASSTGGTVDQETQYFGPGTRLLVL.

The rearrangement joins TRBV6-5 to TRBJ2-1, with D perhaps matching TRBD1 (6 bases). The length of the CDR3 is 11 residues. Germline V CDR1 and CDR2: MNHEY, SVGAGI. Trimming stripped 7 bases from V and 8 bases from J, with 9 bases between. DNA for the CDR3: TGTGCCAGCAAACGGACAGATGAGCAGTTCTTC. Translating it yields CASKRTDEQFF.

The chain links TRBV11-2 to TRBJ1-3; D ambiguous. The CDR3 consists of 12 residues. V was cut by 3 bases and J by 8 bases, with 8 bases left in between. Germline V gene lookup returns CDR1 SGHAT and CDR2 FQNNGV. As DNA, the CDR3 is TGTGCCAGCAGCTTCGAGGCGGACACCATATATTTT. Amino acid sequence: CASSFEADTIYF.

This clone is classed as medium-sized (0.01 to 0.1%). The chain recombines TRBV18 with TRBJ2-6, with D possibly TRBD1 on 6 matching bases. The CDR3 totals 19 residues. V was pared by 0 bases and J by 0 bases, with 15 bases between. Germline V gene data show CDR1 as KGHSH and CDR2 as LQKENI. Written as DNA, the CDR3 is TGTGCCAGCTCACCACCCCGACAGGCGAACTCCTCTGGGGCCAACGTCCTGACTTTC. This encodes CASSPPRQANSSGANVLTF.

Note on this clone: Other DNA sequences in this specimen translate into the identical CDR3. The chain joins TRBV28 to TRBJ1-5; a possible D gene is TRBD1 (5 bases). V shed 2 bases and J shed 6 bases, with 14 bases lying between them. This CDR3 has 15 residues. CDR1 and CDR2 from the germline V gene are MDHEN and SYDVKM. The CDR3 bases are TGTGCCAGCAGTTTAGGTCAGGGTTATCGTCAGCCCCAGCATTTT. This translates into CASSLGQGYRQPQHF.

A few counts support this clone. The DNA of the CDR3 is TGTGCCAGCAGGGCAGGGGGCACAGATACGCAGTATTTT. It codes for CASRAGGTDTQYF. The chain links TRBV7-2 to TRBJ2-3; weak D call: TRBD1 (6 bases). This CDR3 has 13 amino acids. The germline CDR1 and CDR2 sequences are SGHTA and FQGNSA. Trimming removed 6 bases from V and 1 base from J, with 8 bases in between.